This is a list of T cell receptor beta chains from one sample in a study of blood T cell repertoires in COVID-19. TCRdb keeps only in-frame clones here, not all; method: immunoSEQ multiplex PCR. The data hold around 250,000 clones, with roughly 84% observed a single time. The source material was peripheral blood. The receptors were gathered from a woman aged 40 to 50 who had recovered from COVID-19. Each CDR3 is given without its conserved first and last residue. D genes are given only for firm matches.

TRBV30	NA	TRBJ1-1	11	AWSGWVNTEAF
TRBV27	NA	TRBJ2-1	10	ASSLGGNEQF
TRBV2	NA	TRBJ2-7	13	ASSAQGSGGYEQY
TRBV19	NA	TRBJ1-1	13	ASSNRQAGNTEAF
TRBV7-9	TRBD2	TRBJ2-1	13	ASSTLAQQYNEQF
TRBV6-6	NA	TRBJ2-7	14	ASSYSETNLSYEQY
TRBV7-3	TRBD1	TRBJ1-1	11	ASSSGQATEAF
TRBV7-9	NA	TRBJ2-3	10	AGENYRDTQY
TRBV6-5	NA	TRBJ1-3	12	ASRLTVSGNTIY
TRBV28	NA	TRBJ1-2	11	ASSLPPFYGYT
TRBV6-4	NA	TRBJ1-2	13	ASSDYAGRSYGYT
TRBV28	NA	TRBJ2-7	13	ASQGYEGGSYEQY
TRBV20-1	NA	TRBJ2-1	9	SARFGNEQF
TRBV28	TRBD1	TRBJ2-1	13	ASSNRGFGYNEQF
TRBV7-8	TRBD1	TRBJ2-7	13	ASSRFRDRSYEQY
TRBV5-1	TRBD1	TRBJ2-2	14	ASSLRQGSNTGELF
TRBV5-1	NA	TRBJ1-1	11	ASNLSGGTEAF
TRBV11-2	TRBD1	TRBJ2-7	14	ASSSNRGRRFYEQY
TRBV5-1	NA	TRBJ2-5	13	ASSYSGDLQETQY
TRBV28	TRBD1	TRBJ1-2	13	ASSSGQGLDYGYT
TRBV6-5	NA	TRBJ1-5	13	ASSYSGASNQPQH
TRBV6-6	TRBD1	TRBJ1-5	15	ASSPRTGGSPNQPQH
TRBV7-8	TRBD2	TRBJ2-5	12	ASSLGLAEETQY
TRBV28	NA	TRBJ2-1	12	ASLPGQLRHEQF
TRBV19	TRBD1	TRBJ1-5	16	ASSTNARTGGSNQPQH
TRBV4-1	NA	TRBJ2-7	10	ASSSGRGEQY
TRBV20-1	NA	TRBJ2-5	9	SAIPKETQY
TRBV7-2	NA	TRBJ1-3	12	ASSNGQPGNTIY